The clone carrying this TCR beta chain appeared many times. The antigen is not known. The CDR3 is made up of 13 amino acids. In germline, CDR1 is SGHNT, CDR2 YYREEE (reference sequence). The junction had 2 bases not matched to a gene; V was cut back by 5 bases and J by 4 bases. The data originate from a study of T cell repertoires in cytomegalovirus infection. In the study overall: Public TCR beta signatures indicated both CMV infection and matching HLA type. Study results and caveats: In two of eight donors, the top clonotype was HLA-C-restricted CMV-specific.

One entry per CDR3 protein results from TCRdb running MiXCR on the reads. The sample consists of more than 150,000 distinct CDR3 sequences, approximately 20% of them appearing once. Sequenced input: PBMCs. The chain recombines TRBV5-4 with TRBJ2-2, with 7 bases matching TRBD1. The sequence derives from a human donor in good health (CMV status not recorded). Some clones in this sample may be carry-over from other donors' samples. The CDR3 DNA sequence: TGTGCCAGCAGGTCAGGGGGCACCGGGGAGCTGTTTTTT. Translation: CASRSGGTGELFF.